This entry is about one TCR beta chain. Reverse transcription used 0.5 to 1 ug RNA and random hexamers. The TCR beta CDR3 was amplified by immunoSEQ multiplex PCR across 54 Vbeta, 13 Jbeta. Each CDR3 protein is one row after TCRdb ran MiXCR on the immunoSEQ multiplex PCR reads. The data show some 400,000 distinct CDR3 sequences, around 85% seen once. This sample is drawn from a study of CD8 T cells in Susac syndrome. V lost 1 base and J 6 bases, leaving 7 bases between the germline ends. Germline CDR1 MNHEY, CDR2 SVGAGI. The CDR3 consists of 12 residues. The sequence was collected from a human donor with multiple sclerosis. V gene TRBV6-5 combines with J gene TRBJ2-7; no reliable D call. Sequencing input: CD8+ T cells from PBMCs. The CDR3 region is CASSYFAGEQYF. The CDR3 DNA reads TGTGCCAGCAGTTACTTCGCTGGCGAGCAGTACTTC.